The clone carrying this T cell receptor beta chain was seen only a few times. The sample comes from a study of patients and donors after allogeneic stem cell transplantation. TCRdb recomputed calls from the RT-PCR reads with MiXCR, one row per CDR3 protein. Of hundreds of thousands of distinct CDR3 sequences listed, 16% are singletons. The receptor was isolated from a human donor who was either an allogeneic HSCT recipient or a stem cell or donor lymphocyte infusion donor (not recorded which). It is not recorded whose cells these are; they may come from a transplant donor. Sequences were obtained from blood, either unsorted or a sorted T cell fraction (not recorded which).

Here the CDR3 DNA reads TGTGCCAGCATTGGTCCTAGGTGGGATTCACCCCTCCACTTT. As protein: CASIGPRWDSPLHF. V is TRBV2 and J is TRBJ1-6; the D is unclear. The CDR3 length is 14 residues. Germline assignment: CDR1 SNHLY and CDR2 FYNNEI. The V and J ends lost 7 bases and 8 bases respectively, with 15 bases between them.